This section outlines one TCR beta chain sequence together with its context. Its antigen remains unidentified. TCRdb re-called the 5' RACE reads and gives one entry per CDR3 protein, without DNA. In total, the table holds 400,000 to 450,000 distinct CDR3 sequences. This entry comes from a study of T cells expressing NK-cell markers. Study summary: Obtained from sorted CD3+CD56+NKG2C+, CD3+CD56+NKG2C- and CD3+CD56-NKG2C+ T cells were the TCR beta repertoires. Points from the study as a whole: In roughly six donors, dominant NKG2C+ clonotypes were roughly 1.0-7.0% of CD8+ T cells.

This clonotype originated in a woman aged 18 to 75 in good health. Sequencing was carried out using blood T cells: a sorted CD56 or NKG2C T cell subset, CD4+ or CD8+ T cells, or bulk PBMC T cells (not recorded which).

The CDR3 sequence: CSARLPGLVYNEQFF. The V gene is TRBV20-1, the J gene TRBJ2-1; TCRdb picks TRBD2, but there is no DNA to check that call. CDR3 length: 15 residues. Germline V gene lookup returns CDR1 DFQATT and CDR2 SNEGSKA (reference sequence).